This entry features one TCR beta chain sequence. As yet, its antigen is unknown. In the PCR, 60 Vbeta and 13 Jbeta primers were used. In the study's own analysis: Later, an analysis found 75 million to 100 million unique TCR beta chains, and 10 million to 11 million of these were shared. The repertoire was sequenced with immunoSEQ multiplex PCR; TCRdb's copy has only in-frame clones and lacks some. V and J calls and clone size follow that table, whereas D and trimming were derived from the DNA. Of just under 70,000 clones listed, 75% to 85% were seen once; the top ten hold around 6.3%. The sample originates from a study of cytomegalovirus exposure and HLA in healthy donors. Donors likely had unrecorded immune exposures despite being nominally healthy when sampled. Whole-study findings and limits: Fewer N-insertions (relative to the approximately 700-donor mean) were reportedly seen in an Asian-associated ancestry cluster in a later analysis.

Input material: PBMCs. The TCR comes from a human donor in good health.

The CDR3: CATSREARGFGNTIYF. CDR3 coding DNA: TGTGCCACCAGCAGAGAAGCCAGGGGATTTGGAAACACCATATATTTT. The J gene is TRBJ1-3, the V gene TRBV15, with a tentative D call TRBD1 (6 bases). This CDR3 has 16 amino acids. Germline V CDR1 and CDR2: LNHNV, YYDKDF (reference sequence). V was trimmed by 0 bases and J by 3 bases, leaving 12 bases between them.